This T cell receptor (beta chain) was obtained from a study of shared clonotypes between healthy human individuals. Turning to the study itself: CD4 naive and memory got three plates each, CD8 naive two, CD8 memory one.

On this clone: The antigen is unknown.

J was trimmed by 4 bases and V by 6 bases; bases with no gene match: 9. Germline CDR1 LNHDA, CDR2 SQIVND (reference sequence). There are 16 residues in the CDR3. Researchers divided each subset's genomic DNA evenly across several immunoSEQ plates. Generated by immunoSEQ multiplex PCR, the TCRdb table keeps only in-frame clones and is missing some. The repertoire consists of roughly 500,000 clones, with approximately 95% occurring once and the leading ten covering about 0.054%. Whole-study results and caveats: Around 4.7% was the fraction of naive CD4 clonotypes found shared across a few donors. Rarefaction indicated that sorted-subset sequencing remained incomplete although depth was large.

Sequenced sample: naive CD4+ T cells sorted from blood. The subset: CD45RA+ positively selected. This chain connects TRBV19 to TRBJ2-1; TRBD1 matches 10 bases. The TCR comes from a woman aged 30 to 39 in good health. The CDR3 DNA sequence: TGTGCCAGTAGCTCCTCCGTGGGACAGGGGTACAATGAGCAGTTCTTC. It encodes CASSSSVGQGYNEQFF.